These 11 T cell receptor beta chains share one sample of origin, sequenced in a study of blood T cell repertoires in COVID-19. Measured with immunoSEQ multiplex PCR; TCRdb has only the in-frame clones, and not every one. Of tens of thousands of clones listed, around 88% are singletons. The sample taken for sequencing was peripheral blood. These receptors all come from a man aged 25-45 years with acute or convalescent COVID-19.

This clone occurred once. The rearrangement uses TRBV15 and TRBJ1-5; D is uncertain. In germline, CDR1 is LNHNV, CDR2 YYDKDF (reference sequence). The CDR3 is made up of 17 amino acids. The V and J ends lost 1 base and 0 bases respectively, with 13 bases between them. The CDR3 DNA sequence: TGTGCCACCAGCAGAGTTTTTGGAACTAATAGCAATCAGCCCCAGCATTTT. It yields the protein CATSRVFGTNSNQPQHF. The complete variable domain, with remaining parts taken from reference TRBV15 and TRBJ1-5, reads DAMVIQNPRYQVTQFGKPVTLSCSQTLNHNVMYWYQQKSSQAPKLLFHYYDKDFNNEADTPDNFQSRRPNTSFCFLDIRSPGLGDTAMYLCATSRVFGTNSNQPQHFGDGTRLSIL.

This clone has just one count. V usage is TRBV15 and J usage is TRBJ2-1; D perhaps matches TRBD1 (5 bases). The ends were cut back, 3 bases at V and 1 base at J, with 10 bases in the middle. This CDR3 has 15 amino acids. From germline, CDR1 is LNHNV and CDR2 YYDKDF (reference sequence). The CDR3 region is CATSRGKGSYNEQFF. In DNA form, the CDR3 reads TGTGCCACCAGCAGGGGGAAGGGGTCCTACAATGAGCAGTTCTTC.

Only one count was recorded for this clone. The chain combines TRBV11-2 with TRBJ2-1; 7 bases are shared with TRBD1. CDR1 is SGHAT and CDR2 is FQNNGV in the germline V gene. The CDR3 spans 15 residues. V shed 5 bases and J 9 bases; nucleotides not matched to a gene: 13. CDR3 region: CASSRQGATVTEQFF. The CDR3 bases are TGTGCCAGCAGCCGACAGGGCGCTACGGTTACTGAGCAGTTCTTC.

This clone appeared a single time. This chain uses TRBV6-6 with TRBJ2-7; 10 bases match TRBD1. The CDR3 is 15 amino acids. Germline CDR1 and CDR2: MNHNY and SVGAGI (reference sequence). Trimming took 7 bases from V and 2 from J; bases not matched to a gene: 8. In nucleotides, the CDR3 is TGTGCCAGCACCCCGGGACAGGGGAGTACCTACGAGCAGTACTTC. Translated, it gives CASTPGQGSTYEQYF.

This clone was counted a single time. The rearrangement uses TRBV18 and TRBJ2-3; perhaps TRBD2 as D (5 bases). The V gene lost 0 bases and the J gene lost 5 bases, with 9 bases spanning the gap. Germline V lookup: CDR1 KGHSH, CDR2 LQKENI. The CDR3 spans 14 residues. As DNA, the CDR3 is TGTGCCAGCTCACCACCGGGAGAAGTAGATACGCAGTATTTT. This gives the protein CASSPPGEVDTQYF.

This chain connects TRBV7-3 to TRBJ1-2, with a possible D match to TRBD1 (5 bases). The CDR3 consists of 15 residues. The germline V gene encodes CDR1 SGHTA and CDR2 FQGTGA. V was cut by 5 bases and J by 2 bases, with 15 bases left in between. CDR3 DNA: TGTGCCAGCAGCCCGGGGGACCAGTGGAACTATGGCTACACCTTC. The encoded protein is CASSPGDQWNYGYTF.

This rearrangement joins TRBV13 to TRBJ2-7; 12 nucleotides line up with TRBD1. V shed 6 bases, J shed 7 bases, and the junction held 19 bases outside the gene matches. The CDR3 contains 18 residues. CDR1 PRHDT and CDR2 FYEKMQ come from the germline V gene (reference sequence). As DNA, the CDR3 is TGTGCCAGCAGTAATAGAGGGGTAATGGGACAGGGGGCGAATGAGCAGTACTTC. The encoded protein is CASSNRGVMGQGANEQYF.

The rearrangement joins TRBV12-5 to TRBJ2-1; no firm D call. Germline-derived CDR1 and CDR2 are LGHNT and FRNRAP. The CDR3 is 13 amino acids. V was cut by 6 bases and J by 8 bases, with 14 bases left in between. CDR3 DNA sequence: TGTGCTAGTGGCCCCCCTGGCAGCGATGAGCAGTTCTTC. This encodes CASGPPGSDEQFF.

CDR3 in amino acids: CASMSSGSLKTQYF. The DNA for the CDR3 is TGTGCCAGTATGTCGTCCGGGAGTTTAAAGACCCAGTACTTC. This chain uses TRBV19 with TRBJ2-5; a weak D match, TRBD2 (6 bases). V lost 7 bases and J lost 6, with 18 bases in between. CDR3 size: 14 residues. Per germline, CDR1 LNHDA and CDR2 SQIVND (reference sequence).

V gene TRBV30 combines with J gene TRBJ2-7, with 10 positions matching TRBD1. The germline gives CDR1 GTSNPN, CDR2 SVGIG (reference sequence). CDR3 length: 15 residues. The trim removed 1 base at V and 5 bases at J, leaving 8 bases unmatched. CDR3 in DNA: TGTGCCTGGAGTGGGGGGGACAGGGGTCGCCACGAGCAGTACTTC. Translation gives CAWSGGDRGRHEQYF. The complete variable domain, with remaining parts taken from reference TRBV30 and TRBJ2-7, reads SQTIHQWPATLVQPVGSPLSLECTVEGTSNPNLYWYRQAAGRGLQLLFYSVGIGQISSEVPQNLSASRPQDRQFILSSKKLLLSDSGFYLCAWSGGDRGRHEQYFGPGTRLTVT.

V is TRBV7-9 and J is TRBJ1-6, with D possibly TRBD1 on 6 matching bases. The CDR3 totals 14 residues. Deletions cut 4 bases from V and 10 bases from J, with 14 bases between. Germline V gives CDR1 SEHNR, CDR2 FQNEAQ (reference sequence). The CDR3 loop reads CASSYYRENSPLHF. CDR3 DNA sequence: TGTGCCAGCAGCTACTACAGGGAAAACTCACCCCTCCACTTT.